This TCR beta chain came from a study of blood T cell repertoires in COVID-19. This CDR3 is 18 amino acids long. CDR1 is LGHNA, CDR2 YNFKEQ, per germline. V was pared by 0 bases and J by 5 bases, with 12 bases of the junction left unmatched. This table comes from immunoSEQ multiplex PCR, and its TCRdb copy is limited to in-frame clones, with some not included. The sample lists under 250,000 clones; over 75% were seen once. The origin of this receptor is a man aged 40-49 years who had recovered from COVID-19. The rearrangement links TRBV4-2 to TRBJ1-4; 7 nucleotides line up with TRBD1. Sequencing input: PBMCs or T cells enriched from blood (not recorded which). CDR3 region: CASSQEYGTVLFNEKLFF. CDR3 sequence (DNA): TGTGCCAGCAGCCAAGAGTACGGGACAGTCCTTTTCAATGAAAAACTGTTTTTT.